What follows is one TCR beta chain and its context. Antigen: not known. The V gene's germline CDR1 is MNHEY and CDR2 SMNVEV (reference sequence). This CDR3 spans 15 amino acids. The ends were cut back, 3 bases at V and 3 bases at J, with 12 bases in the middle. The data were obtained in a study of OX40 agonist ivuxolimab in advanced cancers. Study overall: In three patients, partial responses were observed, one with hepatocellular carcinoma and two with cutaneous melanoma.

Prior autoimmune disease or systemic immunosuppression barred patients. Findings of the study overall: There were also nonresponders showing low normalized T-cell clonal expansion.

Using immunoSEQ multiplex PCR, the repertoire was profiled, and TCRdb retains in-frame clones only, with some absent. The sample holds roughly 80,000 clones; about 86% are singletons and the top ten take 1.5% to 2%. The sequence was collected from an adult with an advanced solid tumor such as melanoma, head and neck, liver or kidney cancer. The rearrangement joins TRBV27 to TRBJ1-5, with D possibly being TRBD1 (5 bases). This sample comprised CD4+ or CD8+ T cells sorted from blood, obtained in a trial of the OX40 agonist ivuxolimab. The CDR3 sequence: CASSFQGGLNQPQHF. In DNA form, the CDR3 reads TGTGCCAGCAGTTTCCAGGGTGGGCTCAATCAGCCCCAGCATTTT.